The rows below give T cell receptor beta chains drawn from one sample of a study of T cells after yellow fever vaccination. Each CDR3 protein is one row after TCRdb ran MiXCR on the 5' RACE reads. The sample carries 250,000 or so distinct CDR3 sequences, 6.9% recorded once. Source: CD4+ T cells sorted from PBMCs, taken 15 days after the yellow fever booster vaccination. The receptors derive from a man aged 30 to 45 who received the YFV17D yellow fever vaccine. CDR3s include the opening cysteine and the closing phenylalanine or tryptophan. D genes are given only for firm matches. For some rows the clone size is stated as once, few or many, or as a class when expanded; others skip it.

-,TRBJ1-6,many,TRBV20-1,TGCAGTGCTGCCGACAAAGCGGGGAGTTCACCCCTCCACTTT,CSAADKAGSSPLHF
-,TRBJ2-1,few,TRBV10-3,TGTGCCATCGGAGAGGCACGCTCCTACAATGAGCAGTTCTTC,CAIGEARSYNEQFF
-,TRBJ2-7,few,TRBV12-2,TGTGCAAGTCGCTTATGTTTCGGGTCCCCTCGGGGAATTGAGACCAACGAGCAGTACTTC,CASRLCFGSPRGIETNEQYF
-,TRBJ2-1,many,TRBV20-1,TGCAGTGCTAGTTTGGACGGAGACAATGAGCAGTTCTTC,CSASLDGDNEQFF
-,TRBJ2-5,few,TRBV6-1,TGTGCCAGCAGTCCTCTAGCCAGGGGGGGGACCCAGTACTTC,CASSPLARGGTQYF
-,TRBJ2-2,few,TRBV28,TGTGCCAGCACCTGGGGGCGCTTGGATACCGGGGAGCTGTTTTTT,CASTWGRLDTGELFF
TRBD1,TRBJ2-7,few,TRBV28,TGTGCCAGCAGTCGGACAGGGTGGGGCGAGCAGTACTTC,CASSRTGWGEQYF
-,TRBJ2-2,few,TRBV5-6,TGTGCCAGCACTGGCAAGGGGGGGTTGGAGATCGGGGAGCTGTTTTTT,CASTGKGGLEIGELFF
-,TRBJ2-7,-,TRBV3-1,TGTGCCAGCAGCCAAGGGGAACTCGAGCAGTACTTC,CASSQGELEQYF
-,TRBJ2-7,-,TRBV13,TGTGCCATCAGCCCCGGGTTCCAGGGCTCCGAGCAGTACTTC,CAISPGFQGSEQYF
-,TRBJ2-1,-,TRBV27,TGTGCCAGCAGGACAACGGGAGAAATCAACAATGAGCAGTTCTTC,CASRTTGEINNEQFF
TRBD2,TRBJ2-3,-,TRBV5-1,TGCGCCAGCCGGCCGAGCGGGACTAGCACAGATACGCAGTATTTT,CASRPSGTSTDTQYF
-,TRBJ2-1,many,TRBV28,TGTGCCAGTACGGCAGGTAGGGGTGGAAACAATGAGCAGTTCTTC,CASTAGRGGNNEQFF
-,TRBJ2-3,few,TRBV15,TGTGCCACCAGCAGAGATCTTTACGGTAGCACAGATACGCAGTATTTT,CATSRDLYGSTDTQYF
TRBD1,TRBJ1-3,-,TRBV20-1,TGCAGTGCTAGAGGGGACAGGGGGCAGGACACCATATATTTT,CSARGDRGQDTIYF
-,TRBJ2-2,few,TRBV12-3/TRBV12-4,TGTGCCAGCAGTTTAAGGGTCGCGAACACCGGGGAGCTGTTTTTT,CASSLRVANTGELFF
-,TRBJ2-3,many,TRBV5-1,TGCGCCAGCAGCTTCCAAAATACGCAGTATTTT,CASSFQNTQYF
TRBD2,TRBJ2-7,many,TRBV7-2,TGTGCCAGCAGCTTAGCCGTAGCGGGGTCACCCTCCTACGAGCAGTACTTC,CASSLAVAGSPSYEQYF
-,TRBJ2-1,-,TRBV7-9,TGTGCCAGCAGCTTCAATCTAGGGCAGTTCTTC,CASSFNLGQFF
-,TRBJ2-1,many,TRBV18,TGTGCCAGCTCACCACCAGGGCCGGTGGACAATGAGCAGTTCTTC,CASSPPGPVDNEQFF
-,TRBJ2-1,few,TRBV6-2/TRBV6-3,TGTGCCAGCAGCCTGGACCTGCCCTCCTACAATGAGCAGTTCTTC,CASSLDLPSYNEQFF
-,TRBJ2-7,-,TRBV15,TGTGCCACCAGCAGAGATTTGGAGCGCTACGAGCAGTACTTC,CATSRDLERYEQYF
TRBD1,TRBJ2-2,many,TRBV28,TGTGCCGGACAGGGGGCCGGGGAGCTGTTTTTT,CAGQGAGELFF